Presented here are 5 T cell receptor beta chains from one specimen sequenced in a study of blood T cell repertoires in COVID-19. Profiling relied on immunoSEQ multiplex PCR, and the TCRdb table lists in-frame clones only, not all of them. The data show a few hundred thousand clones, 70% to 90% seen once. What was sequenced was PBMCs or T cells enriched from blood (not recorded which). Receptors originate from a man aged 35 to 55 in a cohort exposed to, infected with or recovered from COVID-19 (not recorded which).

V usage is TRBV5-1 and J usage is TRBJ2-7; TRBD2 is a possible D gene (6 bases). The V end was cut by 4 bases, the J end by 2 bases, with 19 bases between. CDR1 is SGHRS, CDR2 YFSETQ, per germline. The CDR3 runs to 16 residues. CDR3 nucleotide sequence: TGCGCCAGCAGCCCTTTGGGAGGCCCGTCCCCCTACGAGCAGTACTTC. Translating gives CASSPLGGPSPYEQYF.

This chain uses TRBV27 with TRBJ1-1; 11 bases are shared with TRBD1. The CDR3 has 15 amino acids. The ends lost 5 bases at V and 4 bases at J; junction bases unmatched: 6. Germline-derived CDR1 and CDR2 are MNHEY and SMNVEV (reference sequence). The CDR3 sequence: CASSADRGLSTEAFF. The CDR3 DNA reads as TGTGCCAGCAGTGCGGACAGGGGGCTCAGCACTGAAGCTTTCTTT.

In DNA form, the CDR3 reads TGTGCCAGCAGCAAAGCGCGGGATGTTTCCTACGAGCAGTACTTC. It is translated as CASSKARDVSYEQYF. This sequence joins TRBV21-1 and TRBJ2-7; the DNA was not used to check the table's D call, TRBD2. TRBV21-1 is noted as a pseudogene. This CDR3 is 15 amino acids long.

The chain employs TRBV10-3 and TRBJ1-1; 8 bases align to TRBD1. CDR3 length equals 14 residues. After removal of 6 bases from V and 0 bases from J, the junction contained 3 bases not matched to a gene. CDR1 and CDR2 (germline): ENHRY, SYGVKD. CDR3 nucleotides: TGTGCCATCAGGACAGGGGAGGTGAACACTGAAGCTTTCTTT. Translated, it gives CAIRTGEVNTEAFF.

V usage is TRBV19 and J usage is TRBJ1-2, with D perhaps matching TRBD1 (5 bases). CDR1 and CDR2 (germline): LNHDA, SQIVND (reference sequence). This CDR3 region has 14 residues. V was cut by 5 bases and J by 6 bases, with 16 bases left in between. CDR3 in amino acids: CASSVPGVDHGYTF. The CDR3 region has the DNA TGTGCCAGTAGTGTTCCGGGGGTGGATCATGGCTACACCTTC.